The 23 T cell receptor beta chains listed next were all sequenced from one sample in a study of neurological immune-mediated disorders. TCRdb re-analysed the 5' RACE reads in MiXCR, keeping a single row per CDR3 protein. The repertoire has 65,000 to 85,000 distinct CDR3 sequences, roughly 3.1% of them found once; the top ten carry roughly 5.2%. The sequenced sample consisted of PBMCs. The source is a woman between 45 and 65 years old with multiple sclerosis.

This clonotype came up many times. The rearrangement joins TRBV7-9 to TRBJ2-5; perhaps TRBD2 as D (5 bases). This CDR3 spans 14 amino acids. V was cut by 0 bases and J by 2 bases, with 7 bases left in between. Germline values: CDR1 SEHNR, CDR2 FQNEAQ (reference sequence). CDR3 sequence (DNA): TGTGCCAGCAGCTTAGCGGGAGTTCAAGAGACCCAGTACTTC. Translation: CASSLAGVQETQYF.

This clonotype occurred many times. V is TRBV5-4 and J is TRBJ1-1, with unresolved D. V was pared by 2 bases and J by 0 bases, with 11 bases between. Germline V gene data show CDR1 as SGHNT and CDR2 as YYREEE (reference sequence). CDR3 length: 15 amino acids. CDR3 in amino acids: CASSFRPGMNTEAFF. The CDR3 DNA reads TGTGCCAGCAGCTTCCGTCCGGGAATGAACACTGAAGCTTTCTTT.

In this sample, this clonotype turned up many times. The chain uses TRBV20-1 and TRBJ1-5; D gene unclear. Germline V gene sequence: CDR1 DFQATT, CDR2 SNEGSKA (reference sequence). This CDR3 has 14 residues. The V end was cut by 0 bases, the J end by 6 bases, with 12 bases between. CDR3 region: CSAREGTSAQPQHF. The CDR3 bases are TGCAGTGCTAGAGAGGGAACTTCGGCTCAGCCCCAGCATTTT.

This clonotype was observed at least ten times. The chain links TRBV20-1 to TRBJ1-2, with no clear D. The CDR3 sequence is 13 residues long. CDR1 is DFQATT, CDR2 SNEGSKA, per germline (reference sequence). The germline V and J ends were trimmed by 0 bases and 2 bases, with 7 bases remaining between them. The CDR3 spells CSAREGLNYGYTF. CDR3 sequence (DNA): TGCAGTGCTAGAGAGGGGTTAAACTATGGCTACACCTTC.

This clonotype has at least ten counts. The chain couples TRBV7-2 to TRBJ2-1; TRBD2 matches at 7 bases. This CDR3 has 13 residues. After removal of 5 bases from V and 4 bases from J, the junction contained 2 bases not matched to a gene. CDR1 and CDR2 from the germline V gene are SGHTA and FQGNSA. The DNA of the CDR3 is TGTGCCAGCAGCGCGGGGGATTACAATGAGCAGTTCTTC. This sequence encodes CASSAGDYNEQFF.

This clonotype was counted many times. The chain employs TRBV7-8 and TRBJ2-1, with TRBD1 matching 9 bases. The ends lost 5 bases at V and 1 base at J; junction bases unmatched: 3. Germline values: CDR1 SGHVS, CDR2 FQNEAQ. This CDR3 contains 15 residues. The CDR3 DNA follows: TGTGCCAGCAGCCCGGACAGGGGTTCCTACAATGAGCAGTTCTTC. As protein: CASSPDRGSYNEQFF.

In this sample, this clonotype turned up many times. The chain's CDR3 is CASSLQGTDTQYF. DNA of the CDR3: TGTGCCAGCTCACTACAGGGCACAGATACGCAGTATTTT. The chain combines TRBV18 with TRBJ2-3; tentatively, D is TRBD1 (5 bases). Germline V lookup: CDR1 KGHSH, CDR2 LQKENI. This CDR3 comprises 13 residues. V was cut by 4 bases and J by 1 base, with 6 bases left in between.

The chain couples TRBV5-6 to TRBJ1-5; the match to TRBD1 covers 8 bases. CDR1 is SGHDT and CDR2 is YYEEEE in the germline V gene. The CDR3 is 15 residues long. V lost 0 bases and J lost 1; bases outside the gene matches: 0. The CDR3, as DNA: TGTGCCAGCAGCTTGGGGACAGGGAGCAATCAGCCCCAGCATTTT. Its protein is CASSLGTGSNQPQHF.

In this sample, this clonotype turned up many times. The rearrangement links TRBV5-1 to TRBJ2-2, with D tentatively TRBD1 (5 bases). Germline lookup yields CDR1 SGHRS and CDR2 YFSETQ. The CDR3 totals 15 residues. V was pared by 2 bases and J by 7 bases, with 15 bases between. CDR3 nucleotides: TGCGCCAGCAGCTTACGGGCCAGTCAGGGCGGGGAGCTGTTTTTT. Its protein product is CASSLRASQGGELFF.

This clonotype was observed at least ten times. The V call is TRBV12-5, the J call TRBJ2-3; D is uncertain. The CDR3 runs 13 residues. Germline V lookup: CDR1 LGHNT, CDR2 FRNRAP. V lost 1 base and J lost 0, with 2 bases in between. CDR3 bases: TGTGCTAGTGGTTTGGACAGCACAGATACGCAGTATTTT. This codes for CASGLDSTDTQYF.

The sample holds many counts of this clonotype. The genes are TRBV12-3 or TRBV12-4 and TRBJ2-5, with D possibly TRBD2 on 5 matching bases. This CDR3 has 14 residues. With 6 bases removed from V and 5 bases from J, the gap between germline ends came to 16 bases. DNA for the CDR3: TGTGCCAGCAGCAGGACTCAAACCGAGGAGACCCAGTACTTC. Protein product: CASSRTQTEETQYF.

This clonotype was seen ten or more times. This chain connects TRBV5-6 to TRBJ2-4, with TRBD2 as a possible D gene (5 bases). The V gene lost 5 bases and the J gene lost 5 bases, with 11 bases spanning the gap. This CDR3 is 13 amino acids long. Germline assignment: CDR1 SGHDT and CDR2 YYEEEE. CDR3 residues: CASRRGSENIQYF. CDR3 nucleotides: TGTGCCAGCAGGAGAGGGAGCGAAAACATTCAGTACTTC.

In its sample, this clonotype was seen many times. The junction shows a germline mismatch at one end, possibly a read error. This rearrangement joins TRBV20-1 to TRBJ2-7, with D perhaps assigned TRBD1 or TRBD2 (5 bases each). From germline, CDR1 is DFQATT and CDR2 SNEGSKA (reference sequence). The CDR3 has 9 amino acids. The CDR3 reads CSASNGANF. The CDR3 DNA sequence: TGCAGTGCTAGCAACGGGGCGAACTTC.

This clonotype was detected ten times or more. The chain links TRBV20-1 to TRBJ2-2; 9 positions match TRBD2. The CDR3 has 14 amino acids. Unmatched junction bases numbered 7, after V lost 6 bases and J lost 5 bases. Looked up from germline, CDR1 is DFQATT and CDR2 is SNEGSKA (reference sequence). The CDR3 nucleotides read TGCAGTGCCGTAGCGGGAGTGGATACCGGGGAGCTGTTTTTT. It specifies CSAVAGVDTGELFF.

This clonotype showed up many times. This chain joins TRBV20-1 and TRBJ2-1; D is perhaps TRBD1 or TRBD2 (5 bases each). The CDR3 totals 14 residues. CDR1 is DFQATT and CDR2 is SNEGSKA in the germline V gene (reference sequence). Trimming left V 0 bases short and J 13 bases short, with 19 bases between. As DNA, the CDR3 is TGCAGTGCTAGAGATGCAAAAAGGGACGGAACCCAGTTCTTC. It translates to CSARDAKRDGTQFF.

This clonotype was found many times. The gene calls are TRBV3-1 and TRBJ2-1; D call uncertain. Trimming took off 4 bases at V and 6 bases at J, with 13 bases between the two ends. The CDR3 extends over 14 amino acids. Per the germline V gene, CDR1 is LGHDT and CDR2 is YNNKEL (reference sequence). CDR3: CASSPLNFFNEQFF. In DNA form, the CDR3 reads TGTGCCAGCAGCCCCCTAAATTTCTTCAATGAGCAGTTCTTC.

The table lists this clonotype with many counts. The chain carries TRBV7-9 and TRBJ2-1, with TRBD2 as a possible D gene (6 bases). The CDR3 runs 12 residues. V was shortened by 4 bases and J by 10 bases, with 11 bases between the two germline ends. Germline CDR1 is SEHNR and CDR2 is FQNEAQ (reference sequence). The CDR3 is CASSWGVNEQFF. Here the CDR3 DNA reads TGTGCCAGCAGCTGGGGGGTCAACGAGCAGTTCTTC.

This clonotype has ten or more counts. This chain connects TRBV20-1 to TRBJ2-1; perhaps TRBD2 as D (5 bases). Trimming removed 3 bases from V and 6 bases from J, with 15 bases in between. This CDR3 has 14 residues. The germline CDR1 and CDR2 sequences are DFQATT and SNEGSKA (reference sequence). CDR3 sequence reads: CSASSWLATNEQFF. The CDR3 bases are TGCAGTGCTAGTAGTTGGCTAGCAACCAATGAGCAGTTCTTC.

In its sample, this clonotype was seen many times. The chain couples TRBV14 to TRBJ2-2; weak D call: TRBD2 (5 bases). V was clipped by 4 bases and J by 4 bases, with 7 bases between them. The V gene's germline CDR1 is SGHDN and CDR2 FVKESK. This CDR3 region has 13 residues. The CDR3 reads CASSLRVTGELFF. The CDR3 DNA follows: TGTGCCAGCAGCCTGCGGGTCACCGGGGAGCTGTTTTTT.

This clonotype occurred many times. V gene TRBV27 combines with J gene TRBJ2-1; a weak D match, TRBD2 (6 bases). Trimming took 4 bases from V and 1 from J, leaving 11 bases between them. The CDR3 runs 15 residues. CDR1 is MNHEY and CDR2 is SMNVEV in the germline V gene (reference sequence). CDR3 sequence: CASSSQAGSYNEQFF. Here the CDR3 DNA reads TGTGCCAGCAGTTCCCAAGCGGGTTCCTACAATGAGCAGTTCTTC.

This clonotype has ten or more counts. As DNA, the CDR3 is TGCGCCAGCAGCTCGGGACTAGCCATATCTGGAAATGAGCAGTTCTTC. This gives the protein CASSSGLAISGNEQFF. The V and J genes are TRBV5-1 and TRBJ2-1; 9 positions agree with TRBD2. Trimming cost V 3 bases and J 7 bases; bases outside gene matches: 11. There are 16 residues in the CDR3. CDR1 is SGHRS, CDR2 YFSETQ, per germline.

This clonotype was recorded many times. This rearrangement joins TRBV5-5 to TRBJ2-2; no firm D call. V was trimmed by 1 base and J by 4 bases, leaving 11 bases between them. Germline V gives CDR1 SGHKS, CDR2 YYEKEE (reference sequence). This CDR3 has 15 residues. This CDR3 is CASSLLRTTTGELFF. CDR3 nucleotide sequence: TGTGCCAGCAGCTTGCTGAGAACCACCACCGGGGAGCTGTTTTTT. Combining the CDR3 with reference TRBV5-5 and TRBJ2-2 gives the whole variable domain DAGVTQSPTHLIKTRGQQVTLRCSPISGHKSVSWYQQVLGQGPQFIFQYYEKEERGRGNFPDRFSARQFPNYSSELNVNALLLGDSALYLCASSLLRTTTGELFFGEGSRLTVL.

This clonotype was seen many times. The rearrangement joins TRBV5-6 to TRBJ1-1, with D uncertain. The V gene's germline CDR1 is SGHDT and CDR2 YYEEEE. V was trimmed by 1 base and J by 4 bases, leaving 8 bases between them. This CDR3 comprises 13 residues. The CDR3 bases are TGTGCCAGCAGCTTGTGGGATCGCACTGAAGCTTTCTTT. Its translation: CASSLWDRTEAFF.